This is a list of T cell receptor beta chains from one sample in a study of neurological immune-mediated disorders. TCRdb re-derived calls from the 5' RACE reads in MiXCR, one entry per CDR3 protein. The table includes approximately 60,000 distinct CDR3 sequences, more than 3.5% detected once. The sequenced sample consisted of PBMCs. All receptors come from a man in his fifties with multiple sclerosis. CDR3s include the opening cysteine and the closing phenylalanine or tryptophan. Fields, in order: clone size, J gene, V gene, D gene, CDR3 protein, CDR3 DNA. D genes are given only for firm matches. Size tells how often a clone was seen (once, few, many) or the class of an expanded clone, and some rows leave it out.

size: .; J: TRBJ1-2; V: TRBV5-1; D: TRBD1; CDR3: CASSRDQTGSGGYTF; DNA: TGCGCCAGCAGCAGAGACCAGACAGGGTCTGGGGGCTACACCTTC
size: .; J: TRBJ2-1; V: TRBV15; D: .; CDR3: CATSSQGASNEQFF; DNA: TGTGCCACCAGCAGTCAGGGAGCATCCAATGAGCAGTTCTTC
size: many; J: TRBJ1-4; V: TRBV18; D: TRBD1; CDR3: CASSLQGTNEKLFF; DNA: TGTGCCAGCTCGCTACAGGGGACGAATGAAAAACTGTTTTTT
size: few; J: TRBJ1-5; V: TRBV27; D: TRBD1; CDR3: CASSLTGQNNQPQHF; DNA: TGTGCCAGCAGTTTGACAGGGCAGAACAATCAGCCCCAGCATTTT
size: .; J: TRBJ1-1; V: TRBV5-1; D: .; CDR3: CASSPGGYAEAFF; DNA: TGCGCCAGCAGCCCGGGGGGTTATGCTGAAGCTTTCTTT
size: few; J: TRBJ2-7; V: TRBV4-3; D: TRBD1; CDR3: CASSRQGAEEQYF; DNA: TGCGCCAGCAGCAGACAGGGGGCTGAAGAGCAGTACTTC
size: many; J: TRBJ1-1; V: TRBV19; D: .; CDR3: CASSIGFEAFF; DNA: TGTGCCAGTAGTATTGGGTTTGAAGCTTTCTTT
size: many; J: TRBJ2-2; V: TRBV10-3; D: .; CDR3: CAIGERNTGELFF; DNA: TGTGCCATCGGAGAAAGGAACACCGGGGAGCTGTTTTTT
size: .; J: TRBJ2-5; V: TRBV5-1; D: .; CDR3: CASSLGQAAGQETQYF; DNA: TGCGCCAGCAGCTTGGGGCAGGCCGCCGGCCAAGAGACCCAGTACTTC
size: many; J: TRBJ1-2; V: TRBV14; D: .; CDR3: CASSQHRNYGYTF; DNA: TGTGCCAGCAGCCAGCACAGAAACTATGGCTACACCTTC
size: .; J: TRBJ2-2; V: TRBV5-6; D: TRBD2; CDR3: CASSRGSGGAAGELFF; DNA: TGTGCCAGCAGCCGAGGTAGCGGGGGGGCTGCCGGGGAGCTGTTTTTT
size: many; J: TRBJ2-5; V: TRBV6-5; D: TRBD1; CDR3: CASSFLLTGTGEETQYF; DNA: TGTGCCAGCAGTTTTCTACTAACCGGGACAGGGGAAGAGACCCAGTACTTC
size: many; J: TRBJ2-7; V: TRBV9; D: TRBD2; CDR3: CASSAAGGGSVYEQYF; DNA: TGTGCCAGCAGCGCAGCGGGGGGCGGCTCCGTCTACGAGCAGTACTTC
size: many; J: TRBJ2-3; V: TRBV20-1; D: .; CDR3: CSARVPRADTQYF; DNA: TGCAGTGCTAGAGTTCCGCGGGCAGATACGCAGTATTTT
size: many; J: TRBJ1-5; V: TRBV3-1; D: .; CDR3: CASSQSERSRDQPQHF; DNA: TGTGCCAGCAGCCAAAGTGAGAGGTCTAGGGATCAGCCCCAGCATTTT
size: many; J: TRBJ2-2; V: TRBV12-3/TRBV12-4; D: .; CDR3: CASISTPFGELFF; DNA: TGTGCCAGCATTTCGACCCCGTTTGGGGAGCTGTTTTTT
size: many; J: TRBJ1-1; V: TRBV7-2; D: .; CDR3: CASSLGGIGTEAFF; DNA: TGTGCCAGCAGCTTAGGGGGTATTGGCACTGAAGCTTTCTTT
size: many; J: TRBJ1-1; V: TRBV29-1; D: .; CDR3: CSTLKYGGNTEAFF; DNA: TGCAGCACTTTGAAATACGGTGGGAACACTGAAGCTTTCTTT
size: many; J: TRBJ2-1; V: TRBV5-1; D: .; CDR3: CASSSLEGLGGNEQFF; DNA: TGCGCCAGCAGCTCTCTCGAAGGGCTCGGTGGCAATGAGCAGTTCTTC
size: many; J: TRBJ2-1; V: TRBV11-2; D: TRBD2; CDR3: CASKIAGGTHEQFF; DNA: TGTGCCAGCAAAATAGCGGGGGGGACCCATGAGCAGTTCTTC
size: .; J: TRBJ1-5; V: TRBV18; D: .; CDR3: CASSPTGLRDQPQHF; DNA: TGTGCCAGCTCACCGACCGGGCTTAGGGATCAGCCCCAGCATTTT
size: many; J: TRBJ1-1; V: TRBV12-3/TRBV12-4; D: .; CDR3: CASSPRRGTYTEAFF; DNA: TGTGCCAGCAGCCCAAGGCGGGGCACATACACTGAAGCTTTCTTT
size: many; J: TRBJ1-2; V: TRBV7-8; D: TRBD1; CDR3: CASSSGTGLYGYTF; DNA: TGTGCCAGCAGCTCCGGGACAGGGCTCTATGGCTACACCTTC
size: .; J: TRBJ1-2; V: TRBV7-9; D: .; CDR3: CASSLGQGNGYTF; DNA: TGTGCCAGCAGCTTAGGGCAGGGCAATGGCTACACCTTC
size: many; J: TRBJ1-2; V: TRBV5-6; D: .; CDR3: CASSLVTATFYGYTF; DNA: TGTGCCAGCAGCTTGGTAACAGCCACCTTCTATGGCTACACCTTC
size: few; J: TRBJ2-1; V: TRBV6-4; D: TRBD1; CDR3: CASSPWGTDSYNEQFF; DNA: TGTGCCAGCTCCCCTTGGGGGACAGACTCCTACAATGAGCAGTTCTTC
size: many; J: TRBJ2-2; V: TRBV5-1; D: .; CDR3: CASRASAVTGELFF; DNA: TGCGCCAGCAGGGCCTCAGCGGTCACCGGGGAGCTGTTTTTT
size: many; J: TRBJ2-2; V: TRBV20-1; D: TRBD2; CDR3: CSAPTPVGGGITNTGELFF; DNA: TGCAGTGCGCCTACTCCCGTCGGCGGGGGAATCACGAACACCGGGGAGCTGTTTTTT
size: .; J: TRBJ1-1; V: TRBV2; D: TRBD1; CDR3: CASSLGRNIVGTGGSSGTEAFF; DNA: TGTGCCAGCAGCCTGGGGCGTAACATTGTGGGGACAGGGGGCTCGAGTGGCACTGAAGCTTTCTTT
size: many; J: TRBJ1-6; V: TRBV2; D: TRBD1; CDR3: CANRDRINSPLHF; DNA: TGTGCCAACAGGGACAGGATTAATTCACCCCTCCACTTT
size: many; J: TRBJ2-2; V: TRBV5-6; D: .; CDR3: CASSFFDRPTGELFF; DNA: TGTGCCAGCAGCTTCTTTGACAGGCCGACCGGGGAGCTGTTTTTT
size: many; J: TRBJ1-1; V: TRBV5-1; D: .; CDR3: CASSLAYGRGRTEAFF; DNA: TGCGCCAGCAGCTTGGCCTACGGCCGTGGGCGTACTGAAGCTTTCTTT
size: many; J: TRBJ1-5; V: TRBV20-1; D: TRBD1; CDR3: CSARQGAGNQPQHF; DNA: TGCAGTGCTCGGCAGGGGGCGGGTAATCAGCCCCAGCATTTT
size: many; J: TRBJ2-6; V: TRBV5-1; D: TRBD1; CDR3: CASSWDGQGAPTF; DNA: TGCGCCAGCAGCTGGGACGGTCAGGGGGCGCCCACTTTC
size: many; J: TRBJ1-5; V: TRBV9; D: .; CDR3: CASSEQPSNQPQNF; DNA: TGTGCCAGCAGCGAACAGCCTAGCAATCAGCCCCAGAATTTT
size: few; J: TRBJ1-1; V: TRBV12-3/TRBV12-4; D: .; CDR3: CASIRTGTANTEAFF; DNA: TGTGCCAGCATCAGGACCGGGACGGCGAACACTGAAGCTTTCTTT
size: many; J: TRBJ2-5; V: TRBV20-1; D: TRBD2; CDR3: CSARDEWSGRQETQYF; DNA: TGCAGTGCTAGAGACGAGTGGAGCGGGAGGCAAGAGACCCAGTACTTC
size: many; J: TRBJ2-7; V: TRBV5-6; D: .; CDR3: CASSSQGSINEQYF; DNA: TGTGCCAGCAGCTCGCAGGGGTCCATCAACGAGCAGTACTTC
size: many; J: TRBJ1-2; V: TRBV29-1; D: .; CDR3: CSVGIPPLGYGYTF; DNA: TGCAGCGTGGGAATTCCGCCGCTTGGCTATGGCTACACCTTC
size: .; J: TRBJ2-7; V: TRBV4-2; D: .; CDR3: CASSQLFEQAYEQYF; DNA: TGTGCCAGCAGCCAACTCTTTGAACAGGCCTACGAGCAGTACTTC
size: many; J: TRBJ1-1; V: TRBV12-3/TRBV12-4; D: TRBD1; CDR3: CASSQTRTGGFTEAFF; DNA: TGTGCCAGCAGTCAAACGCGGACAGGGGGCTTCACTGAAGCTTTCTTT
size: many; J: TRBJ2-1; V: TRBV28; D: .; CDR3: CASSLLGGSSYNEQFF; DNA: TGTGCCAGCAGTTTACTTGGGGGGAGCTCCTACAATGAGCAGTTCTTC
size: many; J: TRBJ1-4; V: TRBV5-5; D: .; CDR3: CASSLARQGRDEKLFF; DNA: TGTGCCAGCAGCTTGGCCCGCCAGGGGCGAGATGAAAAACTGTTTTTT
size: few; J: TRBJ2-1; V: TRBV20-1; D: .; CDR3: CSAREQVYNEQFF; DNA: TGCAGTGCTAGGGAACAGGTATACAATGAGCAGTTCTTC
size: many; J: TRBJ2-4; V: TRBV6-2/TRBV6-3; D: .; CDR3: CASSRRLAIAKNIQYF; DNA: TGTGCCAGCAGCCGCCGGTTAGCCATAGCCAAAAACATTCAGTACTTC
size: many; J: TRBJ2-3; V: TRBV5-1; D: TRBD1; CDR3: CASSFRDRTTDTQYF; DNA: TGCGCCAGCAGCTTTCGGGACAGAACCACAGATACGCAGTATTTT